The rows below give T cell receptor beta chains drawn from one sample of a study of T cell responses to AZD1222 COVID-19 vaccine. Generated by immunoSEQ multiplex PCR, the TCRdb table keeps only in-frame clones and is missing some. This sample has 140,000 or so clones, with under 95% found just once. This material consisted of peripheral blood, taken on day 0 of AZD1222 vaccination. The receptors shown here come from an adult in good health. CDR3s include the opening cysteine and the closing phenylalanine or tryptophan. Each record gives: J gene, clone size, V gene, D gene, CDR3 protein, CDR3 DNA. D genes are given only for firm matches. Some rows have no size entry. The others give once, few or many, or a class for an expanded clone.

>TRBJ2-7|.|TRBV5-1|.
CASSAKGLSSYEQYF
TGCGCCAGCAGCGCCAAAGGGCTTAGCTCCTACGAGCAGTACTTC
>TRBJ1-1|.|TRBV5-5|.
CASSLEGNRVSAEAFF
TGTGCCAGCAGCTTGGAAGGGAACAGGGTAAGTGCTGAAGCTTTCTTT
>TRBJ2-1|.|TRBV28|TRBD2
CASSLWGTREFF
TGTGCCAGCAGTTTATGGGGGACTAGGGAGTTCTTC
>TRBJ1-3|.|TRBV27|.
CASSPRGSGNTIYF
TGTGCCAGCAGTCCCCGGGGCTCTGGAAACACCATATATTTT
>TRBJ1-3|.|TRBV18|TRBD1
CASLPQGQGSGNTIYF
TGTGCCAGCCTACCTCAGGGACAGGGCTCTGGAAACACCATATATTTT
>TRBJ2-7|.|TRBV12-3/TRBV12-4|.
CASSLAPYEQYF
TGTGCCAGCAGTTTAGCGCCCTACGAGCAGTACTTC
>TRBJ1-4|.|TRBV4-2|.
CASSPSQATNEKLFF
TGTGCCAGCAGCCCCTCTCAGGCAACTAATGAAAAACTGTTTTTT
>TRBJ1-6|.|TRBV6-2/TRBV6-3|.
CASSLHPGGAYNSPLHF
TGTGCCAGCAGCCTTCATCCGGGGGGAGCTTATAATTCACCCCTCCACTTT
>TRBJ1-1|once|TRBV12-5|TRBD1
CASGLSGGNTEAFF
TGTGCTAGTGGTTTGTCAGGGGGGAACACTGAAGCTTTCTTT
>TRBJ1-1|.|TRBV11-1|.
CASSLAEGNTEAFF
TGTGCCAGCAGCTTAGCGGAGGGGAACACTGAAGCTTTCTTT
>TRBJ1-5|.|TRBV18|.
CASSPGGNQPQHF
TGTGCCAGCTCACCGGGCGGCAATCAGCCCCAGCATTTT
>TRBJ1-5|.|TRBV5-8|TRBD1
CASSSSGTGSKQHF
TGTGCCAGCAGCTCCTCCGGGACAGGGTCCAAGCAGCATTTT
>TRBJ2-6|once|TRBV18|.
CASSPRVAEANVLTF
TGTGCCAGCTCACCAAGAGTAGCGGAGGCCAACGTCCTGACTTTC
>TRBJ1-1|.|TRBV6-5|.
CASSLPYLTEAFF
TGTGCCAGCAGTCTCCCGTACCTCACTGAAGCTTTCTTT
>TRBJ2-7|.|TRBV7-2|TRBD1
CASSWRQGVYEQYF
TGTGCCAGCAGCTGGAGACAGGGGGTATACGAGCAGTACTTC
>TRBJ2-1|.|TRBV7-2|TRBD2
CASSLSSGGNNEQFF
TGTGCCAGCAGCCTCTCTAGCGGGGGGAACAATGAGCAGTTCTTC
>TRBJ2-5|.|TRBV5-4|.
CASSPDSKTQYF
TGTGCCAGCAGCCCCGACTCGAAGACCCAGTACTTC
>TRBJ1-2|.|TRBV28|.
CASSPLGGKANYGYTF
TGTGCCAGCAGTCCCCTGGGCGGCAAAGCTAACTATGGCTACACCTTC
>TRBJ1-4|.|TRBV5-1|TRBD1
CASSFRQGGTSGEKLFF
TGCGCCAGCAGCTTTCGACAGGGGGGAACCTCGGGCGAAAAACTGTTTTTT
>TRBJ1-1|.|TRBV6-5|.
CASSYGGEAFF
TGTGCCAGCAGTTACGGGGGTGAAGCTTTCTTT
>TRBJ1-5|.|TRBV5-6|TRBD1
CASSLWTGGNQPQHF
TGTGCCAGCAGCTTGTGGACAGGGGGTAATCAGCCCCAGCATTTT
>TRBJ1-1|.|TRBV5-4|TRBD1
CASSAGTGLSQMGEAFF
TGTGCCAGCAGCGCGGGGACAGGGCTTTCCCAAATGGGGGAAGCTTTCTTT
>TRBJ1-1|once|TRBV19|TRBD1
CASSIGGQAVDEAFF
TGTGCCAGTAGTATTGGCGGACAGGCTGTGGATGAAGCTTTCTTT
>TRBJ1-6|.|TRBV14|.
CASSQENSSYNSPLHF
TGTGCCAGCAGCCAAGAAAACAGCTCCTATAATTCACCCCTCCACTTT
>TRBJ2-2|.|TRBV3-1/TRBV3-2|.
CASSRSPLGSTGELFF
TGTGCCAGCAGCCGATCTCCCTTGGGTTCTACCGGGGAGCTGTTTTTT
>TRBJ1-4|.|TRBV7-8|.
CASSGAVNEKLFF
TGTGCCAGCAGCGGAGCAGTTAATGAAAAACTGTTTTTT
>TRBJ2-4|once|TRBV12-3/TRBV12-4|.
CASSPDLTLTSYF
TGTGCCAGCAGCCCCGACTTAACTTTGACCTCGTACTTC
>TRBJ2-3|.|TRBV7-8|TRBD2
CASSPRLAGGPSTDTQYF
TGTGCCAGCAGCCCCCGGCTAGCGGGGGGCCCGAGCACAGATACGCAGTATTTT
>TRBJ1-2|.|TRBV7-2|.
CASSLAGIRGYYGYTF
TGTGCCAGCAGCTTAGCAGGGATTAGAGGATACTATGGCTACACCTTC
>TRBJ1-5|.|TRBV28|TRBD1
CASAGTGVNQPQHF
TGTGCCAGCGCCGGGACAGGGGTAAATCAGCCCCAGCATTTT
>TRBJ1-3|.|TRBV4-1|.
CASSQLLGEPGNTIYF
TGCGCCAGCAGCCAATTATTGGGGGAGCCTGGAAACACCATATATTTT
>TRBJ2-2|.|TRBV18|.
CASSERNTGELFF
TGTGCCAGCTCAGAACGAAACACCGGGGAGCTGTTTTTT
>TRBJ2-7|.|TRBV4-1|.
CASSQGGGYRGEGTYEQYF
TGCGCCAGCAGCCAAGGAGGGGGATATCGCGGGGAGGGGACCTACGAGCAGTACTTC
>TRBJ2-7|.|TRBV2|.
CASSAPGAGEQYF
TGTGCCAGCAGTGCTCCGGGGGCGGGAGAGCAGTACTTC
>TRBJ2-1|.|TRBV10-3|.
CAISEPRPTDGEQFF
TGTGCCATCAGTGAGCCACGGCCCACCGATGGTGAGCAGTTCTTC
>TRBJ2-7|.|TRBV18|.
CASSSRQDLSYEQYF
TGTGCCAGCTCATCCCGACAAGATCTCTCCTACGAGCAGTACTTC
>TRBJ1-1|once|TRBV10-3|.
CAITDSHTEAFF
TGTGCCATCACAGACAGTCACACTGAAGCTTTCTTT
>TRBJ2-6|.|TRBV9|.
CASSPSPTSSGANVLTF
TGTGCCAGCAGCCCCTCCCCTACCAGTTCTGGGGCCAACGTCCTGACTTTC
>TRBJ2-7|.|TRBV5-5|.
CASSQSYEQYF
TGTGCCAGCAGCCAATCCTACGAGCAGTACTTC
>TRBJ2-2|.|TRBV5-1|.
CASSPSSTGELFF
TGCGCCAGCAGTCCTTCCTCAACCGGGGAGCTGTTTTTT